This T cell receptor beta chain was sequenced during a study of glioma-infiltrating T cells. Study-level points and caveats: Non-neoplastic patients had below-expected tissue-blood divergence, while all gliomas exceeded expectation. Tissue and blood shared very few CDR3 sequences.

CDR1 DFQATT and CDR2 SNEGSKA come from the germline V gene (reference sequence). The V end was cut by 3 bases, the J end by 4 bases, with 13 bases between. There are 13 residues in the CDR3. Using RNA template, CDR3s of TCR alpha and beta were amplified with iRepertoire arm-PCR. Input was about 100-450 ng of tissue mRNA or PBMC total RNA. MiXCR, applied by TCRdb to the multiplex PCR reads, yields one record per CDR3 protein. The table includes about 190,000 distinct CDR3 sequences, 32% detected once. This clonotype occurred many times. Antigen unknown. Source material: glioma tissue, nonneoplastic brain tissue, or PBMCs (not recorded which). This TCR came from a human donor with low-grade glioma or glioblastoma, undergoing nonglioma brain surgery, or in good health (not recorded which). The chain employs TRBV20-1 and TRBJ2-7; perhaps TRBD1 as D (5 bases). The CDR3, as DNA: TGCAGTGCTAGCGCCCCGACAGTTTACGAGCAGTACTTC. Its translation is CSASAPTVYEQYF.